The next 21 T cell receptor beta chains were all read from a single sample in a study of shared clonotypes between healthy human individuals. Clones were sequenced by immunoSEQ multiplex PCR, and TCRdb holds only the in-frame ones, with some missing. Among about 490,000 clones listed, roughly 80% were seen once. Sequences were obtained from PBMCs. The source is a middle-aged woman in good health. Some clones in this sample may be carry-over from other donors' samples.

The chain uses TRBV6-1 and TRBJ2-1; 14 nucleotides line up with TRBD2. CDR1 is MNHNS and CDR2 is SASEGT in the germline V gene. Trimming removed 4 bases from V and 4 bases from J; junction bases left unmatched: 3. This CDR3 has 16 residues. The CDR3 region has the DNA TGTGCCAGCAGTGCCCGACTAGCGGGAGGGTACAATGAGCAGTTCTTC. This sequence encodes CASSARLAGGYNEQFF.

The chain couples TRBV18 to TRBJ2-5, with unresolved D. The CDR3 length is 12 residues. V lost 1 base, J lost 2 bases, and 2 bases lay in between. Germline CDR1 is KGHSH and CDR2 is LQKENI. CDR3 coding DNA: TGTGCCAGCTCACCACTGCAAGAGACCCAGTACTTC. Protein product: CASSPLQETQYF.

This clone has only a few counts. The CDR3 is CASSQDMSFNYGYTF. As DNA, the CDR3 is TGCGCCAGCAGCCAAGATATGAGCTTTAACTATGGCTACACCTTC. The V call is TRBV4-1, the J call TRBJ1-2; D gene ambiguous. This CDR3 region has 15 residues. The V end was cut by 0 bases, the J end by 1 base, with 9 bases between. Germline CDR1 reads MGHRA; CDR2 reads YSYEKL.

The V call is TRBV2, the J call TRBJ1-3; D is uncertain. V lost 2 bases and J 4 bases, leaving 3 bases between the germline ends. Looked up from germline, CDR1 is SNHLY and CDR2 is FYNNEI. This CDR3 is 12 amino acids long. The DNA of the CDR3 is TGTGCCAGCAGTGAACGGGGAAACACCATATATTTT. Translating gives CASSERGNTIYF. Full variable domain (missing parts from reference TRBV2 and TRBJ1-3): EPEVTQTPSHQVTQMGQEVILRCVPISNHLYFYWYRQILGQKVEFLVSFYNNEISEKSEIFDDQFSVERPDGSNFTLKIRSTKLEDSAMYFCASSERGNTIYFGEGSWLTVV.

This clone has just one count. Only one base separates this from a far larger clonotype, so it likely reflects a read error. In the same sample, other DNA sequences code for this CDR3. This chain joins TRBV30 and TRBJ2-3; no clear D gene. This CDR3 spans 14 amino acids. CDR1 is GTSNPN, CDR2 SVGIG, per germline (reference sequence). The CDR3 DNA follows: TGTGCCTGGAGTGTAGGGCTTAGCACAGATACGCAGTATTTC. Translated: CAWSVGLSTDTQYF.

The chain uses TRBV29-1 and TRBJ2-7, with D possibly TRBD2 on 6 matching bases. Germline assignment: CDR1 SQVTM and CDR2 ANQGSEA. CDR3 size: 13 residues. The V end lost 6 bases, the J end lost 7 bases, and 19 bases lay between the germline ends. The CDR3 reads CSVGLREIGEQYF. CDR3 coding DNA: TGCAGCGTGGGACTTCGGGAGATAGGGGAGCAGTACTTC.

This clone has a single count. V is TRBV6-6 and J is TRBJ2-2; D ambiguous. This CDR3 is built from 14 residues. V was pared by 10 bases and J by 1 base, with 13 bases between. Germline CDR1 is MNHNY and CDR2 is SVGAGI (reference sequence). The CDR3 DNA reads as TGTGCCACCCTCCGTGCAGGGAACACCGGGGAGCTGTTTTTT. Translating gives CATLRAGNTGELFF.

CDR3 DNA: TGTGCCAGCAGCTACAGGGGGTCCGGGGAGCTGTTTTTT. This encodes CASSYRGSGELFF. This rearrangement joins TRBV5-6 to TRBJ2-2, with 8 bases matching TRBD1. Germline CDR1 is SGHDT and CDR2 is YYEEEE. The CDR3 totals 13 residues. V was clipped by 3 bases and J by 6 bases; unmatched bases: 1.

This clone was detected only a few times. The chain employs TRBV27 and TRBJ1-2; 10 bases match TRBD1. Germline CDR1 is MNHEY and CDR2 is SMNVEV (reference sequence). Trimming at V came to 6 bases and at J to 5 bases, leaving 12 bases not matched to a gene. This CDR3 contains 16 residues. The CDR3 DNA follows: TGTGCCAGCAGCCGGACAGGGGGGCGCCTTTTTTATGGCTACACCTTC. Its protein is CASSRTGGRLFYGYTF.

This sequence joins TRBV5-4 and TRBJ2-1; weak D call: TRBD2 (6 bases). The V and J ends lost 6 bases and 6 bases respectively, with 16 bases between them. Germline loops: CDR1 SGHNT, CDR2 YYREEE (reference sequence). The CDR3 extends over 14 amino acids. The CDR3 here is CASTGGRPGNEQFF. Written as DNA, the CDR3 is TGTGCCAGCACGGGTGGGAGGCCGGGCAATGAGCAGTTCTTC.

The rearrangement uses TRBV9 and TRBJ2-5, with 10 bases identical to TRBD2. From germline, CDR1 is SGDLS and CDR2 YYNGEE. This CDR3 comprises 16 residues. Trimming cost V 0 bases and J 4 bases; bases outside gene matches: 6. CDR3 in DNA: TGTGCCAGCAGCGTAGGAGTAGCGGGAGGCCCAGAGACCCAGTACTTC. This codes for CASSVGVAGGPETQYF. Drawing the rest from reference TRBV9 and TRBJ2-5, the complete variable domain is DSGVTQTPKHLITATGQRVTLRCSPRSGDLSVYWYQQSLDQGLQFLIQYYNGEERAKGNILERFSAQQFPDLHSELNLSSLELGDSALYFCASSVGVAGGPETQYFGPGTRLLVL.

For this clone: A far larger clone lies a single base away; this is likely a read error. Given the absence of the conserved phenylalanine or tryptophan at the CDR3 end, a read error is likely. This CDR3 is CASSSRGSGNTIYS. The CDR3 nucleotides read TGTGCCAGCAGCTCCAGGGGGTCTGGAAACACCATATATTCT. This chain joins TRBV5-4 and TRBJ1-3, with 7 positions matching TRBD1. CDR1 and CDR2 from the germline V gene are SGHNT and YYREEE (reference sequence). This CDR3 region has 14 residues. V lost 3 bases and J lost 1; bases outside the gene matches: 1.

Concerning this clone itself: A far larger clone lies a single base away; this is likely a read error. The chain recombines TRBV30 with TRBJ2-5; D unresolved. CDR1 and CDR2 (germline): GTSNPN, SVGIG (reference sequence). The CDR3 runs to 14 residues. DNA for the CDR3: TGTGCCTGGAGGAGGCTCCTGTACCAAGAGACCCATTACTTC. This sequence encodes CAWRRLLYQETHYF. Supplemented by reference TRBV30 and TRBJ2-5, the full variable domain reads SQTIHQWPATLVQPVGSPLSLECTVEGTSNPNLYWYRQAAGRGLQLLFYSVGIGQISSEVPQNLSASRPQDRQFILSSKKLLLSDSGFYLCAWRRLLYQETHYFGPGTRLLVL.

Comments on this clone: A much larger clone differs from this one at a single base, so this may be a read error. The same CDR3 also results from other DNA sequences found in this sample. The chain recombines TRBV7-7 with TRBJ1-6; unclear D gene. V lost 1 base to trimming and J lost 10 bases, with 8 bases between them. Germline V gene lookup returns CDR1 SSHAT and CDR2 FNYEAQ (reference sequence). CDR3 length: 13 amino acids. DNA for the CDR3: TGTGCCAGCAGCTTAGATCGCAACTCACCCCTCCACTTT. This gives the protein CASSLDRNSPLHF.

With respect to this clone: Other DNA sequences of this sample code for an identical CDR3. CDR3 protein: CSARANEKLFF. The DNA for the CDR3 is TGCAGTGCTAGGGCTAATGAAAAACTGTTTTTT. The chain couples TRBV20-1 to TRBJ1-4, with D unresolved. The CDR3 has 11 residues. Germline CDR1 DFQATT, CDR2 SNEGSKA (reference sequence). V was shortened by 3 bases and J by 3 bases, with 2 bases between the two germline ends.

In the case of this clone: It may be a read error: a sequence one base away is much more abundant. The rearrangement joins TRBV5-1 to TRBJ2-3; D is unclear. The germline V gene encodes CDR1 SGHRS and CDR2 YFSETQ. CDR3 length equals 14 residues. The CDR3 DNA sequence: TGCGCCAGCGATGAGTACGTTAGCACAGATACGCGGTATTTT. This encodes CASDEYVSTDTRYF.

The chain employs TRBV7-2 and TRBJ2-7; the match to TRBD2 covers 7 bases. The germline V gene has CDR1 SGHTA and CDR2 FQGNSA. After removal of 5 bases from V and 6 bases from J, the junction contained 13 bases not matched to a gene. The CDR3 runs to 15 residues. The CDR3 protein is CASSHEGTNPFEQYF. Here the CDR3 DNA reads TGTGCCAGCAGCCACGAGGGGACTAATCCCTTCGAGCAGTACTTC.

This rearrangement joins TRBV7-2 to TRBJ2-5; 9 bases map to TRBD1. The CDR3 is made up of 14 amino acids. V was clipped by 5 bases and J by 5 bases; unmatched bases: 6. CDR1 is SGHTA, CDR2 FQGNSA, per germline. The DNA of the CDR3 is TGTGCCAGCAGCGTCCGGGACAGGGCGGAGACCCAGTACTTC. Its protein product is CASSVRDRAETQYF. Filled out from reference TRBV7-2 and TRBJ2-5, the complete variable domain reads GAGVSQSPSNKVTEKGKDVELRCDPISGHTALYWYRQSLGQGLEFLIYFQGNSAPDKSGLPSDRFSAERTGGSVSTLTIQRTQQEDSAVYLCASSVRDRAETQYFGPGTRLLVL.

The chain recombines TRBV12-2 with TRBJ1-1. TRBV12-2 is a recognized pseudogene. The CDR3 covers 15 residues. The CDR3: CASSIHPVGGTEAFF. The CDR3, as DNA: TGTGCCAGCAGCATACACCCGGTTGGCGGCACTGAAGCTTTCTTT.

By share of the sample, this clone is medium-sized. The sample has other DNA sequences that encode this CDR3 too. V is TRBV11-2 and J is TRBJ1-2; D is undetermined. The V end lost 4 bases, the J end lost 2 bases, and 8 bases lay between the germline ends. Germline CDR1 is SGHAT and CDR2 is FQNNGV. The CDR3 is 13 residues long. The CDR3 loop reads CASSSAVNYGYTF. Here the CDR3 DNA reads TGTGCCAGCAGCTCAGCTGTAAACTATGGCTACACCTTC.

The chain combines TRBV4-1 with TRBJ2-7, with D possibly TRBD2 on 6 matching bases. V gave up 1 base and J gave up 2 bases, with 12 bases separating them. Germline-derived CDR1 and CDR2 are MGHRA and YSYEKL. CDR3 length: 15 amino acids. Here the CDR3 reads CASSQGGPGAYEQYF. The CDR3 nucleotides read TGCGCCAGCAGCCAAGGCGGCCCGGGGGCCTACGAGCAGTACTTC.